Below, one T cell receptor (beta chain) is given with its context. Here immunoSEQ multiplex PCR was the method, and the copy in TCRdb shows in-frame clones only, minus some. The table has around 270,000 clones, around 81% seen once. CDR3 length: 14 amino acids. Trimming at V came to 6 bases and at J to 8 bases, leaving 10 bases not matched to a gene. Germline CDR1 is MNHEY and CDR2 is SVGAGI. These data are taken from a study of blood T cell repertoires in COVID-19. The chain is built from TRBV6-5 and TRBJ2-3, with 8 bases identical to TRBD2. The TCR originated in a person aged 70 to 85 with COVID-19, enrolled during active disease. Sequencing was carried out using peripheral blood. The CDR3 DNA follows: TGTGCCAGCAGACCTTCGGGCGGGGGGAGTACGCAGTATTTT. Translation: CASRPSGGGSTQYF.